Below, 9 T cell receptor beta chains from the same sample are listed, as sequenced in a study of cytomegalovirus exposure and HLA in healthy donors. Using immunoSEQ multiplex PCR, the repertoire was profiled, and TCRdb retains in-frame clones only, with some absent. The sample has roughly 140,000 clones, around 87% seen once. The sequenced material came from PBMCs. The receptors stem from a man younger than 35 in good health and CMV-seropositive.

The CDR3, as DNA: TGTGCTAGTGGTTTGCCGGGAGAAGGCGAGCAGTACTTC. The encoded protein is CASGLPGEGEQYF. The V gene is TRBV12-5, the J gene TRBJ2-7; TRBD2 is a possible D gene (6 bases). This CDR3 has 13 residues. The V end lost 2 bases, the J end lost 6 bases, and 11 bases lay between the germline ends. Per germline, CDR1 LGHNT and CDR2 FRNRAP.

The V call is TRBV5-4, the J call TRBJ2-7, with D unclear. CDR3 length equals 12 residues. With 0 bases removed from V and 5 bases from J, the gap between germline ends came to 6 bases. In germline, CDR1 is SGHNT, CDR2 YYREEE (reference sequence). The CDR3 DNA reads as TGTGCCAGCAGCTTGGGTCGTAACGAGCAGTACTTC. Amino acids: CASSLGRNEQYF.

This clone has just one count. The V and J genes are TRBV7-8 and TRBJ1-5, with unresolved D. Germline-derived CDR1 and CDR2 are SGHVS and FQNEAQ. Trimming took off 5 bases at V and 2 bases at J, with 16 bases between the two ends. This CDR3 contains 16 residues. The CDR3 region has the DNA TGTGCCAGCAGCCCTGGCCGAGGACTCGGCAATCAGCCCCAGCATTTT. Translation gives CASSPGRGLGNQPQHF.

The V and J genes are TRBV30 and TRBJ1-2; TRBD1 is a possible D gene (5 bases). The V gene lost 3 bases and the J gene lost 4 bases, with 12 bases spanning the gap. Germline V gene data show CDR1 as GTSNPN and CDR2 as SVGIG (reference sequence). The CDR3 has 13 amino acids. Written as DNA, the CDR3 is TGTGCCTGGAGCCGGGACTTCGGCTATGGCTACACCTTC. Its protein is CAWSRDFGYGYTF.

V is TRBV5-1 and J is TRBJ2-1; TRBD1 aligns across 11 bases. Germline CDR1 SGHRS, CDR2 YFSETQ. The trim removed 1 base at V and 6 bases at J, leaving 3 bases unmatched. There are 15 residues in the CDR3. The CDR3 DNA is TGCGCCAGCAGCTTGACCGGGACAGGGGGCAATGAGCAGTTCTTC. Its translation is CASSLTGTGGNEQFF.

V usage is TRBV7-8 and J usage is TRBJ1-1; D gene ambiguous. The V gene's germline CDR1 is SGHVS and CDR2 FQNEAQ. V was clipped by 2 bases and J by 1 base, with 8 bases between them. This CDR3 has 14 residues. The CDR3 nucleotides read TGTGCCAGCAGCTTAATTGTCGGGAACACTGAAGCTTTCTTT. It is translated as CASSLIVGNTEAFF.

The chain carries TRBV5-8 and TRBJ2-3, with TRBD1 identical over 9 bases. The CDR3 totals 16 residues. The germline CDR1 and CDR2 sequences are SGHTS and YDEGEE. With 2 bases clipped from V and 0 bases from J, the junction kept 4 bases outside the gene matches. The CDR3 here is CASSFGTGSSTDTQYF. CDR3 bases: TGTGCCAGCAGCTTCGGGACAGGGAGTAGCACAGATACGCAGTATTTT.

Note on this clone: The sample carries other DNA sequences with the same CDR3. This rearrangement joins TRBV9 to TRBJ2-2, with 7 bases lining up with TRBD1. The CDR3 totals 15 residues. The J segment lost 2 bases and the V segment lost 0 bases, leaving 1 base of the junction unmatched. CDR1 and CDR2 from the germline V gene are SGDLS and YYNGEE. The DNA for the CDR3 is TGTGCCAGCAGCGTAGGAGGGGGCAACACCGGGGAGCTGTTTTTT. Protein sequence: CASSVGGGNTGELFF.

This sequence joins TRBV6-1 and TRBJ1-5; D possibly corresponds to TRBD1 (5 bases). The CDR3 has 14 amino acids. Trimming cost V 1 base and J 7 bases, with 11 bases left between them. Germline values: CDR1 MNHNS, CDR2 SASEGT. CDR3 coding DNA: TGTGCCAGCAGTGAAGTTGGGGGGGTGCAGCCCCAGCATTTT. Translated, it gives CASSEVGGVQPQHF.